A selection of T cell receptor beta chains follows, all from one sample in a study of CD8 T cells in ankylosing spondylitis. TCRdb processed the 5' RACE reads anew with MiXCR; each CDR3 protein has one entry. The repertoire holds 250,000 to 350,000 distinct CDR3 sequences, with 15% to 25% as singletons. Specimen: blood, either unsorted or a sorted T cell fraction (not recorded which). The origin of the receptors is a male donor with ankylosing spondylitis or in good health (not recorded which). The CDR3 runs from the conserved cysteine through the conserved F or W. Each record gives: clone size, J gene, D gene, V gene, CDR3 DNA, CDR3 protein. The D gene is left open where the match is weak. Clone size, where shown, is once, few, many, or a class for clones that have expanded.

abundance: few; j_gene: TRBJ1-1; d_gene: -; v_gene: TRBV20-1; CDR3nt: TGCAGTGCTAGGGAAACAGGAGACACTGAAGCTTTCTTT; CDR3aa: CSARETGDTEAFF
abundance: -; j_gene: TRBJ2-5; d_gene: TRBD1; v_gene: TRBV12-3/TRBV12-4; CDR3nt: TGTGCCAGCAGTTTAGGGGACAGGAGGGAGACCCAGTACTTC; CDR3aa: CASSLGDRRETQYF
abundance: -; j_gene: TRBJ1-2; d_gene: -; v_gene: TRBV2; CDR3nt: TGTGCCAGCAGCCCACGGAGCTATGGCTACACCTTC; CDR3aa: CASSPRSYGYTF
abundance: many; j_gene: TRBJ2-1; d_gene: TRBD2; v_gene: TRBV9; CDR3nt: TGTGCCAGCAGCGTAGCGGGAGGGCACGATGAGCAGTTCTTC; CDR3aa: CASSVAGGHDEQFF
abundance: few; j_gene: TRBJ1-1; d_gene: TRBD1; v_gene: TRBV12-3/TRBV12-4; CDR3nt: TGTGCCAGCAGGAAAGACAGGGGGGGGAACACTGAAGCTTTCTTT; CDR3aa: CASRKDRGGNTEAFF
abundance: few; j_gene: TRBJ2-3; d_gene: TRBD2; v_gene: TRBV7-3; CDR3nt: TGTGCCAGCAGCCTAGCGGGGGCCAGAGGGAACACGCAGTATTTT; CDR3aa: CASSLAGARGNTQYF
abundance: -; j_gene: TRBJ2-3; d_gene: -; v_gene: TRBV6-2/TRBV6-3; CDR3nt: TGTGCCAGCAGTTACATTTGGGCAGATACGCAGTATTTT; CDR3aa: CASSYIWADTQYF
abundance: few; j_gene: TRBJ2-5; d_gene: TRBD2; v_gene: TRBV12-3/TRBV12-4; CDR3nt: TGTGCCAGCTCCCGAGGGCGGGGGGGCTATTGGACCCAGTACTTC; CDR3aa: CASSRGRGGYWTQYF
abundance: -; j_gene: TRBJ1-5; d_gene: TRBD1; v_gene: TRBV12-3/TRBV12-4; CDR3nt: TGTGCCAGCAGTTTTTGGACAGGGAATAATCAGCCCCAGCATTTT; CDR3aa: CASSFWTGNNQPQHF
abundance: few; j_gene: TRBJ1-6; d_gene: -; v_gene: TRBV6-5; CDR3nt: TGTGCCAGCAGTTACTCACAGGACGGGAGCTCCTATAATTCACCCCTCCACTTT; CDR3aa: CASSYSQDGSSYNSPLHF
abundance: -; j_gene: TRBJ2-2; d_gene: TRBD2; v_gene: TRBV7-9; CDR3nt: TGTGCCAGCAGCCCCGCTAGCGGCCCGAACACCGGGGAGTTGTTTTTT; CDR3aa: CASSPASGPNTGELFF
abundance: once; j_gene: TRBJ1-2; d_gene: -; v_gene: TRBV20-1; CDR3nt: TGCAGTGCTAGTAGGCCAGGGTTAAATGGCTACACCTTC; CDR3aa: CSASRPGLNGYTF
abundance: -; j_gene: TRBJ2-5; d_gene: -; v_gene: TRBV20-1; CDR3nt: TGCAGTGCTCAGGTGGAGGGAGTCGGTGAGACCCAGTACTTC; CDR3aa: CSAQVEGVGETQYF
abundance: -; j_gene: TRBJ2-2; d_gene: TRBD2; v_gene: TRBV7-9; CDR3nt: TGTGCCAGCAGCCCTAGCGGGAGGATTTCCGGGGAGCTGTTTTTT; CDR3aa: CASSPSGRISGELFF
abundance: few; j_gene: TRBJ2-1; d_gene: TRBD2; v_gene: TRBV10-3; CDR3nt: TGTGCCATCAGTACCCTAGCGGGATCCAATGAGCAGTTCTTC; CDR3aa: CAISTLAGSNEQFF
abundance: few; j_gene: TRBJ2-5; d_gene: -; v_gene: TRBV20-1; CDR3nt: TGCAGTGTTCCCAGACGGGGATCGGAGACCCAGTACTTC; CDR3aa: CSVPRRGSETQYF
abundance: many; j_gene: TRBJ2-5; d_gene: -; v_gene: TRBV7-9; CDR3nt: TGTGCCAGCAGCGCACGGGACGCCGAACAAGAGACCCAGTACTTC; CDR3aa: CASSARDAEQETQYF
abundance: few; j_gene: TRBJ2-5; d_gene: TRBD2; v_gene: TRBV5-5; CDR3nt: TGTGCCAGCAGCCTAGGTATACGGGGGGAAGAGACCCAGTACTTC; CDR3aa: CASSLGIRGEETQYF
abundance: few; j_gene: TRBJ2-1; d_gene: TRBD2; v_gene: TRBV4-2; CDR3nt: TGTGCCAGCAGCCAAGCCGCCGGGACTAGCGGGAGGAATGAGCAGTTCTTC; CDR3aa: CASSQAAGTSGRNEQFF
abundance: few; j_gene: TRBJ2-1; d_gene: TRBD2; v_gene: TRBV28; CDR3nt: TGTGCCAGCAGTAAACGACTAGCGGGGCCACCGAGGTACAATGAGCAGTTCTTC; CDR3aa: CASSKRLAGPPRYNEQFF
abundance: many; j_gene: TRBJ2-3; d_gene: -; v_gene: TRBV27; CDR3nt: TGTGCCAGCAGTTTATCGCGTAGCACAGATACGCAGTATTTT; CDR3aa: CASSLSRSTDTQYF
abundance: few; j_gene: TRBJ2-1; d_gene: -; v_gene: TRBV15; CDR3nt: TGTGCCACCAGCAGAAAACCCCCTCAGAGCTCCTACAATGAGCAGTTCTTC; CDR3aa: CATSRKPPQSSYNEQFF
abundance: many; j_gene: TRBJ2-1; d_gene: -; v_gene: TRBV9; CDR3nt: TGTGCCAGCAGCCCTGGGACGGTTGCCTACAATGAGCAGTTCTTC; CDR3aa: CASSPGTVAYNEQFF
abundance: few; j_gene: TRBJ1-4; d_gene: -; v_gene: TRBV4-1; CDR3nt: TGCGCCAGCAGCCAACCGGGACTTGTTAATGAAAAACTGTTTTTT; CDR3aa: CASSQPGLVNEKLFF
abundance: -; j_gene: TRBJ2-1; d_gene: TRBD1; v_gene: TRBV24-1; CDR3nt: TGTGCCACCAGTGCCCCGACCGGGGGACAGGGAGGTTTCAATGAGCAGTTCTTC; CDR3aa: CATSAPTGGQGGFNEQFF
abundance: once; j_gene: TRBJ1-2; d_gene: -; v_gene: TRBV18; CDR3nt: TGTGCCAGCTCACCGGGTGTTTCAGATGTCTACACCTTC; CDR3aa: CASSPGVSDVYTF
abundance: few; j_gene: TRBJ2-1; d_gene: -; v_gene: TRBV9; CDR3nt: TGTGCCAGCAGCGTAGGAGGGGGGACAAGCTCCTACAATGAGCAGTTCTTC; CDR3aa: CASSVGGGTSSYNEQFF
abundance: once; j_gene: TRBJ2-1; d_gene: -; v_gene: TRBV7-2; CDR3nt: TGTGCCAGCAGCTCAGCCTGGGCCGGTGAGCAGTTCTTC; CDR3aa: CASSSAWAGEQFF
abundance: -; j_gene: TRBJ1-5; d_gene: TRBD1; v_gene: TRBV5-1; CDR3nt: TGCGCCAGCAGCTTGGGGACAGGACTCAACAATCAGCCCCAGCATTTT; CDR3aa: CASSLGTGLNNQPQHF
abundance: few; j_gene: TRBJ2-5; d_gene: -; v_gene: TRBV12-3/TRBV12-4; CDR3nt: TGTGCCAGCAGTCCGACGAGGACGGGCCGGGAGACCCAGTACTTC; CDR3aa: CASSPTRTGRETQYF
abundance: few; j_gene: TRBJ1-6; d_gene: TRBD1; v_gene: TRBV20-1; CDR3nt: TGCAGTGCTAGAGTCCCGGGACAGGGTTATAATTCACCCCTCCACTTT; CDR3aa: CSARVPGQGYNSPLHF
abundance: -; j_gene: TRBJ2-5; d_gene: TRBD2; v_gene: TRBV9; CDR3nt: TGTGCCAGCAGCGCGGGACTAGCCTCTCCAGAGACCCAGTACTTC; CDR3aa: CASSAGLASPETQYF
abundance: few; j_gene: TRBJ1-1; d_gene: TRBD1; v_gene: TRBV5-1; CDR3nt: TGCGCCAGCAGCCTGGACAGGGCTACGGGTGAAGCTTTCTTT; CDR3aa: CASSLDRATGEAFF